The source of this T cell receptor (beta chain) is a study of type 1 and type 2 diabetes patients. The PCR template was genomic DNA. The TCR beta CDR3 region was amplified using 30 forward and 13 reverse primers. MiXCR, applied by TCRdb to the multiplex PCR reads, yields one record per CDR3 protein. The table has about 250,000 distinct CDR3 sequences, 47% seen once. Trimming removed 0 bases at V and 3 bases at J, with 5 bases between. Germline CDR1 and CDR2: WNHNN and SYGVQD (reference sequence). CDR3 length: 13 residues. This clonotype has a count of ten or more. This receptor was identified in a man younger than 35 with type 2 diabetes. The sample consisted of peripheral blood mononuclear cells (PBMCs). This chain uses TRBV10-1 with TRBJ1-1; the D is unclear. The DNA for the CDR3 is TGCGCCAGCAGTGAGTCGGGAGACACTGAAGCTTTCTTT. It yields the protein CASSESGDTEAFF.